A single sample is the source of the 19 T cell receptor beta chains below, sequenced in a study of vaccination effects on CD4 cells after COVID-19. Antigen-specific CD4+ T cell clonotypes were called by their expansion after viral peptide-pool culture in ViraFEST. Having been cultured for roughly 10 days, the cells underwent CD4+ T cell isolation. No vaccinee had earlier SARS-CoV-2 infection, and nucleocapsid antibodies were negative. No antigen has been identified for these receptors. Generated by immunoSEQ multiplex PCR, the TCRdb table keeps only in-frame clones and is missing some. The top ten hold roughly a tenth of the sample, which has approximately 68,000 clones, 60% to 85% seen once. Sample: CD4+ T cells from PBMCs cultured with SARS-CoV-2 spike peptides, taken before COVID-19 vaccination. The receptors were sampled from a human donor who received a COVID-19 vaccine.

The chain joins TRBV7-9 to TRBJ2-1; D assignment may be TRBD1 or TRBD2 (5 bases each). Germline CDR1 is SEHNR and CDR2 is FQNEAQ (reference sequence). Trimming shortened V by 5 bases and J by 4 bases, and 21 bases separated the two germline ends. The CDR3 has 17 residues. CDR3 in amino acids: CASSPIIGQGGYNEQFF. The CDR3 DNA sequence: TGTGCCAGCAGCCCAATTATTGGGCAGGGCGGGTACAATGAGCAGTTCTTC. The complete variable domain, with remaining parts taken from reference TRBV7-9 and TRBJ2-1, reads DTGVSQNPRHKITKRGQNVTFRCDPISEHNRLYWYRQTLGQGPEFLTYFQNEAQLEKSRLLSDRFSAERPKGSFSTLEIQRTEQGDSAMYLCASSPIIGQGGYNEQFFGPGTRLTVL.

This clone was seen more than once but under ten times. The genes are TRBV5-1 and TRBJ1-2; no clear D gene. This CDR3 region has 14 residues. Germline CDR1 SGHRS, CDR2 YFSETQ. V dropped 4 bases and J dropped 5 bases, with 15 bases sitting between them. Here the CDR3 reads CASSPGEGVYGYTF. The DNA for the CDR3 is TGCGCCAGCAGCCCAGGCGAAGGAGTTTATGGCTACACCTTC. The full variable domain, in which reference TRBV5-1 and TRBJ1-2 provide the parts outside the CDR3, is KAGVTQTPRYLIKTRGQQVTLSCSPISGHRSVSWYQQTPGQGLQFLFEYFSETQRNKGNFPGRFSGRQFSNSRSEMNVSTLELGDSALYLCASSPGEGVYGYTFGSGTRLTVV.

In nucleotides, the CDR3 is TGTGCCAGCAGCGTAGCTCTAGCAGATACGCAGTATTTT. Translating gives CASSVALADTQYF. The genes are TRBV9 and TRBJ2-3; D remains ambiguous. The CDR3 contains 13 residues. Germline-derived CDR1 and CDR2 are SGDLS and YYNGEE. Trimming stripped 0 bases from V and 4 bases from J, with 6 bases between.

The rearrangement joins TRBV13 to TRBJ2-5; 11 nucleotides line up with TRBD2. V trimming: 5 bases; J trimming: 6 bases; junction bases outside the gene matches: 8. CDR1 and CDR2 (germline): PRHDT, FYEKMQ (reference sequence). The CDR3 loop spans 15 amino acids. DNA of the CDR3: TGTGCCAGCAGCCAGATACTAGCGGGGGCGAAGACCCAGTACTTC. This gives the protein CASSQILAGAKTQYF.

This clone was seen more than once but under ten times. For the CDR3, the DNA is TGTGCCAGCAGTCTGGGCCGGGGCGTCCCCAACTATGGCTACACCTTC. Protein sequence: CASSLGRGVPNYGYTF. J is TRBJ1-2 and V is TRBV27; D perhaps matches TRBD1 (5 bases). Germline lookup yields CDR1 MNHEY and CDR2 SMNVEV (reference sequence). V lost 5 bases to trimming and J lost 2 bases, with 18 bases between them. The CDR3 extends over 16 amino acids.

The rearrangement uses TRBV7-2 and TRBJ1-6; D unclear. This CDR3 is built from 13 residues. V gave up 5 bases and J gave up 10 bases, with 12 bases separating them. Germline values: CDR1 SGHTA, CDR2 FQGNSA. The CDR3 nucleotides are TGTGCCAGCAGCCCCCCCTCGGGGTCACCCCTCCACTTT. It is translated as CASSPPSGSPLHF.

This clone was detected only a few times. Here the CDR3 DNA reads TGTGCCAGCAGAGAGATCTCGAACACCGGGGAGCTGTTTTTT. Protein: CASREISNTGELFF. The rearrangement joins TRBV2 to TRBJ2-2; D not certain. This CDR3 is built from 14 residues. V was cut by 6 bases and J by 0 bases, with 8 bases left in between. From germline, CDR1 is SNHLY and CDR2 FYNNEI.

The CDR3 region has the DNA TGTGCCAGTGGGAGGGAGGGGAGTTCACCCCTCCACTTT. Its translation: CASGREGSSPLHF. This rearrangement joins TRBV19 to TRBJ1-6; tentative D call: TRBD1 (5 bases). V lost 8 bases and J lost 9, with 14 bases in between. CDR1 and CDR2 from the germline V gene are LNHDA and SQIVND (reference sequence). The CDR3 extends over 13 amino acids.

This chain links TRBV30 with TRBJ2-3; perhaps TRBD2 as D (6 bases). This CDR3 is 14 amino acids long. V was cut by 2 bases and J by 2 bases, with 11 bases left in between. Germline CDR1 reads GTSNPN; CDR2 reads SVGIG (reference sequence). In nucleotides, the CDR3 is TGTGCCTGGAGTAACGGGGGATTCACAGATACGCAGTATTTT. Its translation: CAWSNGGFTDTQYF.

This clone was recorded a few times. The V gene is TRBV9, the J gene TRBJ1-2, with 7 bases fitting TRBD1. The CDR3 is made up of 17 amino acids. Germline trimming cut 4 bases from V and 2 bases from J; bases unmatched to any gene: 14. Germline V gene lookup returns CDR1 SGDLS and CDR2 YYNGEE. CDR3 nucleotides: TGTGCCAGCAGCAGAGGGACGGTGCCAGGGGGGAACTATGGCTACACCTTC. Translation: CASSRGTVPGGNYGYTF.

V and J are TRBV19 and TRBJ1-1; the D is unclear. V gave up 1 base and J gave up 8 bases, with 11 bases separating them. Germline-derived CDR1 and CDR2 are LNHDA and SQIVND (reference sequence). The CDR3 has 13 residues. CDR3 sequence: CASSIGSGREAFF. For the CDR3, the DNA is TGTGCCAGTAGTATAGGAAGTGGACGGGAAGCTTTCTTT.

The rearrangement links TRBV9 to TRBJ1-1; D is uncertain. V lost 0 bases, J lost 2 bases, and 17 bases lay in between. The CDR3 runs 17 residues. Per the germline V gene, CDR1 is SGDLS and CDR2 is YYNGEE. The CDR3 spells CASSVAPGIQRNTEAFF. In nucleotides, the CDR3 is TGTGCCAGCAGCGTAGCACCCGGGATTCAGAGAAACACTGAAGCTTTCTTT.

In its sample, this clone was seen a few times. The chain is built from TRBV2 and TRBJ2-7; D gene ambiguous. There are 10 residues in the CDR3. V was shortened by 6 bases and J by 4 bases, with 4 bases between the two germline ends. The germline gives CDR1 SNHLY, CDR2 FYNNEI. The CDR3 loop reads CASSGYEQYV. DNA for the CDR3: TGTGCCAGCAGCGGGTACGAGCAGTACGTC.

V and J are TRBV21-1 and TRBJ1-3. TRBV21-1 is noted as a pseudogene. This CDR3 spans 17 amino acids. The CDR3 bases are TGTGCCAGCAGCAAAGAGATCCGGGGACCCTCTGGAAACACCATATATTTT. Translation gives CASSKEIRGPSGNTIYF.

This clone has only one observation. This chain uses TRBV5-1 with TRBJ1-6, with 10 positions matching TRBD1. The junction had 8 bases not matched to a gene; V was cut back by 4 bases and J by 10 bases. This CDR3 has 15 amino acids. CDR1 is SGHRS and CDR2 is YFSETQ in the germline V gene. In DNA, the CDR3 is TGCGCCAGCAGCCTGGAGGACAGGGGGTGGTCACCCCTCCACTTT. Its translation is CASSLEDRGWSPLHF. The full variable domain, in which reference TRBV5-1 and TRBJ1-6 provide the parts outside the CDR3, is KAGVTQTPRYLIKTRGQQVTLSCSPISGHRSVSWYQQTPGQGLQFLFEYFSETQRNKGNFPGRFSGRQFSNSRSEMNVSTLELGDSALYLCASSLEDRGWSPLHFGNGTRLTVT.

This chain connects TRBV7-2 to TRBJ2-4; 15 bases map to TRBD2. Germline V gene data show CDR1 as SGHTA and CDR2 as FQGNSA. This CDR3 region has 17 residues. After removal of 5 bases from V and 7 bases from J, the junction contained 9 bases not matched to a gene. CDR3 region: CASSPWTSGGAGNIQYF. The CDR3 DNA follows: TGTGCCAGCAGCCCCTGGACTAGCGGGGGGGCGGGGAACATTCAGTACTTC.

V gene TRBV25-1 combines with J gene TRBJ1-1; 8 bases are shared with TRBD1. The CDR3 loop spans 14 amino acids. Germline V gives CDR1 MGHDK, CDR2 SYGVNS. V shed 6 bases, J shed 5 bases, and the junction held 8 bases outside the gene matches. CDR3 sequence: CASRAGQGRTEAFF. The CDR3 DNA follows: TGTGCCAGCAGGGCTGGACAGGGAAGAACTGAAGCTTTCTTT. The whole variable domain, filled in from reference TRBV25-1 and TRBJ1-1, reads EADIYQTPRYLVIGTGKKITLECSQTMGHDKMYWYQQDPGMELHLIHYSYGVNSTEKGDLSSESTVSRIRTEHFPLTLESARPSHTSQYLCASRAGQGRTEAFFGQGTRLTVV.

This rearrangement joins TRBV15 to TRBJ1-2, with 7 bases lining up with TRBD1. The germline V gene encodes CDR1 LNHNV and CDR2 YYDKDF (reference sequence). The CDR3 totals 15 residues. Trimming cost V 4 bases and J 9 bases; bases outside gene matches: 14. In DNA form, the CDR3 reads TGTGCCACCAGCAAAACGCGGGACAGTTATATGCGCTACACCTTC. Encoded protein: CATSKTRDSYMRYTF.

The J gene is TRBJ2-4, the V gene TRBV15, with TRBD1 matching 7 bases. Per germline, CDR1 LNHNV and CDR2 YYDKDF (reference sequence). The CDR3 loop spans 15 amino acids. With V trimmed by 5 bases and J by 4 bases, 8 bases remained unmatched. This CDR3 reads CATSPGGQRKNIQYF. CDR3 in DNA: TGTGCCACCAGCCCTGGGGGACAGAGAAAAAACATTCAGTACTTC.